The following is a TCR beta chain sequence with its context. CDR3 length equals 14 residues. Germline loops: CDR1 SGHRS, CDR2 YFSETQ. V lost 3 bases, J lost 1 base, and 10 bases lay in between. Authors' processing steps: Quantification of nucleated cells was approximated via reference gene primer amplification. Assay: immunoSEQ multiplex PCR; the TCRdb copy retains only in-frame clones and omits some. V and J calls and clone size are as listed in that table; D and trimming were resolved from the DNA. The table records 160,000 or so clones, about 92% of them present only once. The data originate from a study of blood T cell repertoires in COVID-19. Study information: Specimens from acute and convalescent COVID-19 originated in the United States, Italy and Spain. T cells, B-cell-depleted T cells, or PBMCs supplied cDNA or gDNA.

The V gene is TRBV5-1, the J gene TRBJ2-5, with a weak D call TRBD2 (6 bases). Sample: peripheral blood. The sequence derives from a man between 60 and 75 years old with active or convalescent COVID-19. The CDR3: CASSYLASQETQYF. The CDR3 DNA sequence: TGCGCCAGCAGCTACCTAGCGAGCCAAGAGACCCAGTACTTC.